Shown below are 8 T cell receptor beta chains from a single sample sequenced in a study of blood T cell repertoires in COVID-19. The assay was immunoSEQ multiplex PCR, and TCRdb's table has in-frame clones only and misses some. The sample gives 250,000 to 400,000 clones, about 90% of which show up once; roughly 2.9% is in the top ten. Sequencing was carried out using peripheral blood. The receptors were gathered from a woman aged 30 to 39 with COVID-19, enrolled during active disease.

The CDR3 sequence: CATSRARGLGGYTF. CDR3 in DNA: TGTGCCACCAGCAGAGCCAGGGGGCTAGGCGGCTACACCTTC. The chain uses TRBV15 and TRBJ1-2, with 8 bases matching TRBD1. With 1 base clipped from V and 8 bases from J, the junction kept 6 bases outside the gene matches. CDR3 length: 14 amino acids. Germline-derived CDR1 and CDR2 are LNHNV and YYDKDF (reference sequence).

CDR3 coding DNA: TGTGCCAGCAGCCATGGGACAATTCGAGCAACTAATGAAAAACTGTTTTTT. Protein product: CASSHGTIRATNEKLFF. The rearrangement uses TRBV7-9 and TRBJ1-4; maybe TRBD1 (6 bases). Trimming pared 5 bases from V and 0 bases from J, leaving 16 bases between. CDR1 SEHNR and CDR2 FQNEAQ come from the germline V gene (reference sequence). The CDR3 is 17 residues long.

The chain has TRBV6-5 and TRBJ2-6; possible D gene TRBD2, 5 bases. Germline-derived CDR1 and CDR2 are MNHEY and SVGAGI. This CDR3 has 15 residues. The germline V and J ends were trimmed by 6 bases and 1 base, with 10 bases remaining between them. As DNA, the CDR3 is TGTGCCAGCAGCGTAGGAGGATCTGGGGCCAACGTCCTGACTTTC. It yields the protein CASSVGGSGANVLTF.

The chain has TRBV6-5 and TRBJ2-2, with D perhaps TRBD1 (6 bases). The germline CDR1 and CDR2 sequences are MNHEY and SVGAGI. Trimming took 6 bases from V and 5 from J, leaving 13 bases between them. The CDR3 has 14 residues. The CDR3 is CASRVQGATGELFF. For the CDR3, the DNA is TGTGCCAGCAGGGTACAGGGAGCAACCGGGGAGCTGTTTTTT.

J is TRBJ2-1 and V is TRBV19, with TRBD2 matching 8 bases. The CDR3 loop spans 14 amino acids. The junction had 8 bases not matched to a gene; V was cut back by 5 bases and J by 8 bases. Looked up from germline, CDR1 is LNHDA and CDR2 is SQIVND (reference sequence). The CDR3 nucleotides read TGTGCCAGTAGTTCGGGGACTAGTAGCGATGAGCAGTTCTTC. Translation: CASSSGTSSDEQFF.

The rearrangement uses TRBV19 and TRBJ2-7, with D perhaps TRBD2 (6 bases). The V end was cut by 1 base, the J end by 6 bases, with 10 bases between. This CDR3 comprises 13 residues. Germline loops: CDR1 LNHDA, CDR2 SQIVND (reference sequence). The CDR3 region has the DNA TGTGCCAGTAGTATAGCGGGAGTCGGCGAGCAGTACTTC. It is translated as CASSIAGVGEQYF.

This clone was seen just once. This chain connects TRBV29-1 to TRBJ1-2; no reliable D call. The CDR3 runs to 12 residues. V lost 4 bases, J lost 4 bases, and 10 bases lay in between. Germline CDR1 and CDR2: SQVTM and ANQGSEA. The CDR3 nucleotides read TGCAGCGTTGGATTCCAGTCCTATGGCTACACCTTC. It encodes CSVGFQSYGYTF.

The V gene is TRBV15, the J gene TRBJ1-2; 7 bases align to TRBD1. The trim removed 8 bases at V and 3 bases at J, leaving 9 bases unmatched. CDR1 is LNHNV, CDR2 YYDKDF, per germline (reference sequence). The CDR3 is 14 residues long. DNA for the CDR3: TGTGCCACCCAAGGTATCAGGGGGGACTATGGCTACACCTTC. As protein: CATQGIRGDYGYTF.